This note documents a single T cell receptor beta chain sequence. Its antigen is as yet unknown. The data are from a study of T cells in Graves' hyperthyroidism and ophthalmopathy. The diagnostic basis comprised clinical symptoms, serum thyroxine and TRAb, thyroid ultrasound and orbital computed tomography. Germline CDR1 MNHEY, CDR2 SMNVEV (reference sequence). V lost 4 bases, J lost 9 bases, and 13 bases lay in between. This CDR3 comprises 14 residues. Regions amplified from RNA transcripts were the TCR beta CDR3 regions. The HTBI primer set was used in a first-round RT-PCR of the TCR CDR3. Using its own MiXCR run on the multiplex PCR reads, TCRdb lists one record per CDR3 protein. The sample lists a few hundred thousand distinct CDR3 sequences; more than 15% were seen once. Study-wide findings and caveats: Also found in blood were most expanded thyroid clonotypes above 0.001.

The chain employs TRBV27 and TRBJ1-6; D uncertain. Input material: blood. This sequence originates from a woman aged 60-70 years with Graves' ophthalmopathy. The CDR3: CASSWDPRFSPLHF. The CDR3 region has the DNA TGTGCCAGCAGTTGGGATCCTAGGTTTTCACCCCTCCACTTT.